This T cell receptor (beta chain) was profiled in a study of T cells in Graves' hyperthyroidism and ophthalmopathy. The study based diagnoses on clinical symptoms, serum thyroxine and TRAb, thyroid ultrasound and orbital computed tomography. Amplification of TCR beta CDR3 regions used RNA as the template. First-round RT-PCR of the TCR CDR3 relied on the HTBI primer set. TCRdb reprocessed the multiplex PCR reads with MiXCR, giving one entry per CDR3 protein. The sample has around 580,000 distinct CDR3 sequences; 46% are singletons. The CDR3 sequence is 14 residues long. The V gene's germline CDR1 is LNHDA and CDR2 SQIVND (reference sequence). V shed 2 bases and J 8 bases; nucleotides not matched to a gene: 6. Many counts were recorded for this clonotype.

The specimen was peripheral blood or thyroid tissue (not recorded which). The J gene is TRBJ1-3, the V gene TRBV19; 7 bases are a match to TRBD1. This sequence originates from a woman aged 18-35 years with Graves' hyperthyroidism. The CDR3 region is CASSILGTDDTIYF. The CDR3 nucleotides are TGTGCCAGTAGTATATTGGGGACAGACGACACCATATATTTT.